The table lists the clone carrying this T cell receptor beta chain with a few counts. The antigen is not known. The record originates from a study of cytomegalovirus exposure and HLA in healthy donors. The overall study: A later analysis reported the same platform for the approximately 110 validation repertoires and the 500 to 700 first-cohort repertoires. Study-wide findings and caveats: Researchers counted over 150 TCR beta chains as cytomegalovirus-associated.

This CDR3 spans 15 amino acids. From germline, CDR1 is LNHDA and CDR2 SQIVND (reference sequence). The V end was cut by 3 bases, the J end by 0 bases, with 6 bases between. Profiling relied on immunoSEQ multiplex PCR, and the TCRdb table lists in-frame clones only, not all of them. The sample carries around 130,000 clones, more than 70% recorded once. The chain joins TRBV19 to TRBJ2-6; D is ambiguous. The source material was PBMCs. The TCR was taken from a woman aged 25 to 39 in good health and CMV-seronegative. CDR3 amino acids: CASSIPSSGANVLTF. The DNA for the CDR3 is TGTGCCAGTAGTATCCCCAGCTCTGGGGCCAACGTCCTGACTTTC.